The rows below give T cell receptor beta chains drawn from one sample of a study of blood T cell repertoires in COVID-19. The method was immunoSEQ multiplex PCR; TCRdb's version includes in-frame clones alone and lacks a portion of them. Found here are fewer than 300,000 clones, approximately 89% of them singletons; the top ten hold over 2%. Sequenced sample: peripheral blood. The receptors were sampled from a woman in her twenties or thirties with COVID-19, enrolled during active disease. Both conserved end residues are part of each CDR3. Each record gives: CDR3 DNA, CDR3 protein, J gene, D gene, clone size, CDR3 length, V gene. D genes are given only for firm matches. Only some rows state a clone size, as once, few, many or a class for expanded clones.

DNA: TGTGCCAGCAGCCAAGCAAGTAGCGGGAGAGTTTACCAAGAGACCCAGTACTTC; CDR3: CASSQASSGRVYQETQYF; J: TRBJ2-5; D: TRBD2; size: few; length: 18; V: TRBV11-3
DNA: TGTGCCAGCAGTGACCCAGGGGGGCAAGAGACCCAGTACTTC; CDR3: CASSDPGGQETQYF; J: TRBJ2-5; D: -; size: -; length: 14; V: TRBV2
DNA: TGTGCCAGCTCACCAACTTCGGGGGAGGGCGGTAATGAGCAGTTCTTC; CDR3: CASSPTSGEGGNEQFF; J: TRBJ2-1; D: TRBD2; size: -; length: 16; V: TRBV18
DNA: TGTACCAGTACCATAGGGGGGAACAGGGGGAACACTGAAGCTTTCTTT; CDR3: CTSTIGGNRGNTEAFF; J: TRBJ1-1; D: TRBD1; size: -; length: 16; V: TRBV19
DNA: TGTGCCAGTAGTATCCTCCATTACCGGGAGACTGACCTTAATTCACCCCTCCACTTT; CDR3: CASSILHYRETDLNSPLHF; J: TRBJ1-6; D: -; size: -; length: 19; V: TRBV19
DNA: TGTGCCTGGAGTAATCGGGACAGGGGACCTCCGGATACGCAGTATTTT; CDR3: CAWSNRDRGPPDTQYF; J: TRBJ2-3; D: TRBD1; size: -; length: 16; V: TRBV30
DNA: TGTGCCAGCAGTGCGTCCAGAGGACAGTCCCTAGCCAAAAACATTCAGTACTTC; CDR3: CASSASRGQSLAKNIQYF; J: TRBJ2-4; D: -; size: few; length: 18; V: TRBV25-1
DNA: TGTGCCAGCAGCTCCCAGGACAGGGGGGGAGGAAACACCATATATTTT; CDR3: CASSSQDRGGGNTIYF; J: TRBJ1-3; D: TRBD1; size: -; length: 16; V: TRBV7-8
DNA: TGTGCCAGCAGTTTAACACAGGGAGAGACCCAGTACTTC; CDR3: CASSLTQGETQYF; J: TRBJ2-5; D: -; size: -; length: 13; V: TRBV27
DNA: TGTGCCAGCAGAAGGGAGACAGGCCCCTACGGCTACACCTTC; CDR3: CASRRETGPYGYTF; J: TRBJ1-2; D: -; size: -; length: 14; V: TRBV27
DNA: TGTGCCAGCAGCTTGACGTATGGGACAGGGGATTCACCCCTCCACTTT; CDR3: CASSLTYGTGDSPLHF; J: TRBJ1-6; D: TRBD1; size: -; length: 16; V: TRBV5-4
DNA: TGTGCCAGCTCACCACAAAGGGACAGGGGTGGAGGCTACACCTTC; CDR3: CASSPQRDRGGGYTF; J: TRBJ1-2; D: TRBD1; size: -; length: 15; V: TRBV18
DNA: TGTGCCATCAGTCCCGGGACAGGGAGTCACAATGAGCAGTTCTTC; CDR3: CAISPGTGSHNEQFF; J: TRBJ2-1; D: TRBD1; size: -; length: 15; V: TRBV10-3
DNA: TGTGCCAGCAGCTTAGGAGGTGGAGAGCCTTACCACGAGCAGTACTTC; CDR3: CASSLGGGEPYHEQYF; J: TRBJ2-7; D: -; size: -; length: 16; V: TRBV11-3
DNA: TGCGCCAGCAGCTCCATTGCGGATAACTATGGCTACACCTTC; CDR3: CASSSIADNYGYTF; J: TRBJ1-2; D: -; size: -; length: 14; V: TRBV5-1
DNA: TGTGCCAGCAGTTCAGGACAGGGAGGCTCACCCCTCCACTTT; CDR3: CASSSGQGGSPLHF; J: TRBJ1-6; D: TRBD1; size: -; length: 14; V: TRBV28
DNA: TGCGCCAGCAGCCAAGGCCTAAATTCACCCCTCCACTTT; CDR3: CASSQGLNSPLHF; J: TRBJ1-6; D: -; size: -; length: 13; V: TRBV4-1
DNA: TGTGCCAGCAGCCGGGGACAGGGGCGTGAAGCTTTCTTT; CDR3: CASSRGQGREAFF; J: TRBJ1-1; D: TRBD1; size: -; length: 13; V: TRBV5-4
DNA: TGTGCCAGCAGCGGGCTAAGGAGGGACGAAAAACTGTTTTTT; CDR3: CASSGLRRDEKLFF; J: TRBJ1-4; D: -; size: -; length: 14; V: TRBV11-2
DNA: TGCGCCAGCAGCCCTTGGACAGGGGCGGGTGAGACCCAGTACTTC; CDR3: CASSPWTGAGETQYF; J: TRBJ2-5; D: TRBD1; size: few; length: 15; V: TRBV5-1
DNA: TGTGCCAGCAGTGACCGCGGGAGGGCCTTTGGGGAGCTGTTTTTT; CDR3: CASSDRGRAFGELFF; J: TRBJ2-2; D: TRBD2; size: once; length: 15; V: TRBV25-1
DNA: TGTGCCAGCAGTGAACTTGGGCTACAAGAGACCCAGTACTTC; CDR3: CASSELGLQETQYF; J: TRBJ2-5; D: -; size: -; length: 14; V: TRBV6-1
DNA: TGTGCCAGCAGCTTGGGACAGGGGGCCGGAAACACCATATATTTT; CDR3: CASSLGQGAGNTIYF; J: TRBJ1-3; D: TRBD1; size: -; length: 15; V: TRBV5-8
DNA: TGTGCTAGTGGTTTGGATAATAAGGAGGGGCAGGGAGTAAAGCCCCAGCATTTT; CDR3: CASGLDNKEGQGVKPQHF; J: TRBJ1-5; D: -; size: few; length: 18; V: TRBV12-5
DNA: TGTGCCAGCAGCCAAATGGGGCAGCGGGACTATGGCTACACCTTC; CDR3: CASSQMGQRDYGYTF; J: TRBJ1-2; D: -; size: -; length: 15; V: TRBV4-2
DNA: TGTGCCAGCAACCCCTGGGGGGGCTCCTACAATGAGCAGTTCTTC; CDR3: CASNPWGGSYNEQFF; J: TRBJ2-1; D: TRBD2; size: -; length: 15; V: TRBV7-8
DNA: TGTGCCAGCAGCGGTACTGCAGGTAACCCTGAAGCTTTCTTT; CDR3: CASSGTAGNPEAFF; J: TRBJ1-1; D: -; size: -; length: 14; V: TRBV7-2
DNA: TGTGCCAGCAGTTACTCTCTGTCTCACACTGAAGCTTTCTTT; CDR3: CASSYSLSHTEAFF; J: TRBJ1-1; D: -; size: -; length: 14; V: TRBV6-5
DNA: TGTGCCAGCAGCCACACCCTTTGGGGGGTGAATTCACCCCTCCACTTT; CDR3: CASSHTLWGVNSPLHF; J: TRBJ1-6; D: -; size: -; length: 16; V: TRBV7-2
DNA: TGTGCCAGCAGCGCCCAAACAGGGATGAACACTGAAGCTTTCTTT; CDR3: CASSAQTGMNTEAFF; J: TRBJ1-1; D: -; size: -; length: 15; V: TRBV11-2
DNA: TGTGCCTGGAGTGGGACAGCCGCTAACTATGGCTACACCTTC; CDR3: CAWSGTAANYGYTF; J: TRBJ1-2; D: -; size: -; length: 14; V: TRBV30
DNA: TGTGCCAGCAGCTTGGCCCCCAACAGGGGGAACACTGAAGCTTTCTTT; CDR3: CASSLAPNRGNTEAFF; J: TRBJ1-1; D: TRBD1; size: -; length: 16; V: TRBV5-5
DNA: TGTGCCAGCAGCAAAAGGACCCTAGCGGGAGAATACTACAATGAGCAGTTCTTC; CDR3: CASSKRTLAGEYYNEQFF; J: TRBJ2-1; D: -; size: -; length: 18; V: TRBV21-1
DNA: TGTGCCAGTAGTATGTTAACAGGGACCAGGAACACTGAAGCTTTCTTT; CDR3: CASSMLTGTRNTEAFF; J: TRBJ1-1; D: -; size: -; length: 16; V: TRBV19
DNA: TGCGCCAGCAGCCAAGACGGTGGGAGGACGCAGCCCCAGCATTTT; CDR3: CASSQDGGRTQPQHF; J: TRBJ1-5; D: -; size: -; length: 15; V: TRBV4-1
DNA: TGTGCCAGCAGTCCCTCGGACGAGCAGTACTTC; CDR3: CASSPSDEQYF; J: TRBJ2-7; D: -; size: -; length: 11; V: TRBV12-3/TRBV12-4
DNA: TGTGCCAGCAGCTTAGCGTGGAAAGGGGGAGTAGGAACTGAAGCTTTCTTT; CDR3: CASSLAWKGGVGTEAFF; J: TRBJ1-1; D: -; size: -; length: 17; V: TRBV7-9
DNA: TGTGCCATCAGTGAGCCTTTGGTGGCAGGGACTGTCTACAATGAGCAGTTCTTC; CDR3: CAISEPLVAGTVYNEQFF; J: TRBJ2-1; D: -; size: -; length: 18; V: TRBV10-3
DNA: TGCGCCAGCCGCGAGGACAGGATCCTTGTTAACACCGGGGAGCTGTTTTTT; CDR3: CASREDRILVNTGELFF; J: TRBJ2-2; D: TRBD1; size: -; length: 17; V: TRBV5-1
DNA: TGTGCCTGGAGTGTGTCTTTTGGCTACACCTTC; CDR3: CAWSVSFGYTF; J: TRBJ1-2; D: -; size: -; length: 11; V: TRBV30
DNA: TGTGCCATCAGTGGGTCCGGGACTAGCGGCTACAATGAGCAGTTCTTC; CDR3: CAISGSGTSGYNEQFF; J: TRBJ2-1; D: TRBD2; size: -; length: 16; V: TRBV10-3
DNA: TGTGCCAGCAGGAGGGACAGGGGGGGACTCAATCAGCCCCAGCATTTT; CDR3: CASRRDRGGLNQPQHF; J: TRBJ1-5; D: TRBD1; size: -; length: 16; V: TRBV2
DNA: TGTGCCAGCAGCGACAGGGGCTTGAACACTGAAGCTTTCTTT; CDR3: CASSDRGLNTEAFF; J: TRBJ1-1; D: TRBD1; size: once; length: 14; V: TRBV13
DNA: TGTGCCAGCGGGGGCGAGGGGAATCAGCCCCAGCATTTT; CDR3: CASGGEGNQPQHF; J: TRBJ1-5; D: -; size: -; length: 13; V: TRBV2
DNA: TGTGCCAGCAGTTTAAAAGGACAGGGTGCCTATGGCTACACCTTC; CDR3: CASSLKGQGAYGYTF; J: TRBJ1-2; D: TRBD1; size: -; length: 15; V: TRBV28
DNA: TGTGCCAGTAAAGGACAGGGGCCCGAGCAGTACTTC; CDR3: CASKGQGPEQYF; J: TRBJ2-7; D: TRBD1; size: -; length: 12; V: TRBV19
DNA: TGTGCCAGCAGCGTTGAGGCAGGGGGTTATTACGAGCAGTACTTC; CDR3: CASSVEAGGYYEQYF; J: TRBJ2-7; D: TRBD1; size: -; length: 15; V: TRBV9
DNA: TGTGCCAGCAGCGTAACACCGGGACAGGCCCAAGAGACCCAGTACTTC; CDR3: CASSVTPGQAQETQYF; J: TRBJ2-5; D: TRBD1; size: -; length: 16; V: TRBV9
DNA: TGTGCCAGCAGTGAGAACTATGGCTACACCTTC; CDR3: CASSENYGYTF; J: TRBJ1-2; D: -; size: once; length: 11; V: TRBV6-2/TRBV6-3
DNA: TGTGCCTGGAGTGGAATCTCTTCGGCTAGCGGGGGCGGGGAGCTGTTTTTT; CDR3: CAWSGISSASGGGELFF; J: TRBJ2-2; D: TRBD2; size: -; length: 17; V: TRBV30
DNA: TGTGCCAGCAGCCAAGGCCGGGAGAGTTATACGCAGTATTTT; CDR3: CASSQGRESYTQYF; J: TRBJ2-3; D: -; size: once; length: 14; V: TRBV16
DNA: TGCGCCAGCAGACCTAGACTAGCGGAATACAATGAGCAGTTCTTC; CDR3: CASRPRLAEYNEQFF; J: TRBJ2-1; D: TRBD2; size: -; length: 15; V: TRBV10-2
DNA: TGTGCCACCAGAAGCGACGACAGCGCAGGAAAACGCTCCCTCTATGGCTACACCTTC; CDR3: CATRSDDSAGKRSLYGYTF; J: TRBJ1-2; D: -; size: -; length: 19; V: TRBV15
DNA: TGTGCCAGCAGCCAGGGACAGGGGAACAACATTCAGTACTTC; CDR3: CASSQGQGNNIQYF; J: TRBJ2-4; D: TRBD1; size: -; length: 14; V: TRBV11-3